This TCR beta chain was observed in a study of blood T cell repertoires in COVID-19. Study as a whole: Donors in the United States, Italy and Spain gave samples during acute or convalescent COVID-19. PBMCs, B-cell-depleted T cells, or T cells were the source of the cDNA or gDNA that made up the material.

Participants, roughly 18 to 100 years old, spanned about two dozen US areas. Recovered status applied to Cohort 3 donors who had two consecutive negative PCRs. It also applied to those with clearance or with symptom resolution. The CDR3 length is 15 residues. The V and J ends lost 10 bases and 6 bases, in that order; junction bases with no gene match: 10. Germline CDR1 SNHLY, CDR2 FYNNEI. This table comes from immunoSEQ multiplex PCR, and its TCRdb copy is limited to in-frame clones, with some not included. The repertoire includes some 300,000 clones, roughly 87% of them detected once, and 1% sits in the top ten.

This TCR was recovered from a woman in her twenties or thirties who had recovered from COVID-19. V and J are TRBV2 and TRBJ1-3; TRBD1 matches at 12 bases. The sequencing input was PBMCs or T cells enriched from blood (not recorded which). The CDR3 DNA reads TGTGCCACCAACCGGGACAGGGGGCGCGAAAACACCATATATTTT. It codes for CATNRDRGRENTIYF.